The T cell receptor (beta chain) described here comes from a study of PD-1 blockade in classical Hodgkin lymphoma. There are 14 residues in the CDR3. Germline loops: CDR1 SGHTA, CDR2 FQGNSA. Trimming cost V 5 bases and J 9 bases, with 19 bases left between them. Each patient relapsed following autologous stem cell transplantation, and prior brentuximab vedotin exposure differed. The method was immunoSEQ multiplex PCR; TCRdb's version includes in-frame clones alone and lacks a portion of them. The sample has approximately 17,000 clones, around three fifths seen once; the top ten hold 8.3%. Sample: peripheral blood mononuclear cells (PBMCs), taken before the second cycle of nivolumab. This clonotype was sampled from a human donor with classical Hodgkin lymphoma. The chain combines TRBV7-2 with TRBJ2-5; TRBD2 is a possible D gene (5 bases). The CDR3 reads CASSPPAGSGAQYF. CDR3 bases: TGTGCCAGCAGCCCCCCGGCTGGGTCCGGGGCCCAGTACTTC.